The 21 T cell receptor beta chains presented below share a single source sample, sequenced in a study of blood T cells in healthy people across ages. Alongside a J-beta primer mix, a sample-barcoded 5' primer served in a second PCR lasting about 7 to 12 cycles. Each CDR3 protein is one row after TCRdb ran MiXCR on the 5' RACE reads. The sample contains 1,500,000 or so distinct CDR3 sequences, 59% of which appear only once. Sequencing used blood. The source of these receptors is a man between 18 and 29 years old in good health.

The table lists this clonotype with a few counts. The chain has TRBV5-6 and TRBJ1-2, with D maybe TRBD1 (5 bases). CDR3 length: 13 residues. CDR1 and CDR2 from the germline V gene are SGHDT and YYEEEE. The ends were cut back, 4 bases at V and 6 bases at J, with 13 bases in the middle. The DNA for the CDR3 is TGTGCCAGCAGCCAACCAGGGTTGGATGGCTACACCTTC. As protein: CASSQPGLDGYTF.

This clonotype was observed a few times. The rearrangement links TRBV12-3 or TRBV12-4 to TRBJ2-5; a possible D gene is TRBD1 (6 bases). This CDR3 has 13 amino acids. The V and J ends lost 10 bases and 1 base respectively, with 13 bases between them. This chain's CDR3 is CATTDRGQETQYF. The CDR3 nucleotides are TGTGCCACCACGGACAGAGGCCAAGAGACCCAGTACTTC.

The chain combines TRBV6-2 or TRBV6-3 with TRBJ2-7; D possibly corresponds to TRBD2 (5 bases). The germline CDR1 and CDR2 sequences are MNHEY and SVGEGT. The CDR3 has 15 amino acids. V was clipped by 7 bases and J by 2 bases, with 18 bases between them. CDR3 DNA: TGTGCCAGCACCCTGGACGGAGGAACCACCTACGAGCAGTACTTC. This gives the protein CASTLDGGTTYEQYF.

V gene TRBV6-5 combines with J gene TRBJ2-1; D might be TRBD2 (7 bases). V was trimmed by 5 bases and J by 2 bases, leaving 13 bases between them. Germline CDR1 is MNHEY and CDR2 is SVGAGI. The CDR3 is 15 amino acids. The CDR3 is CASSDLGGPYNEQFF. As DNA, the CDR3 is TGTGCCAGCAGTGACCTGGGGGGGCCCTACAATGAGCAGTTCTTC.

This chain links TRBV2 with TRBJ2-1; D is undetermined. The CDR3 is 14 amino acids. Trimming removed 3 bases from V and 5 bases from J, with 11 bases in between. The germline gives CDR1 SNHLY, CDR2 FYNNEI. The DNA for the CDR3 is TGTGCCAGCAGTGAGATGAAGGGAAACAATGAGCAGTTCTTC. Protein product: CASSEMKGNNEQFF.

This sequence joins TRBV6-2 or TRBV6-3 and TRBJ1-6, with D unresolved. Germline V CDR1 and CDR2: MNHEY, SVGEGT. Trimming removed 6 bases at V and 8 bases at J, with 14 bases between. CDR3 length: 14 amino acids. The CDR3 reads CASSLTAEDSPLHF. The DNA of the CDR3 is TGTGCCAGCAGCTTGACGGCGGAGGATTCACCCCTCCACTTT.

The chain recombines TRBV28 with TRBJ2-7; 11 positions match TRBD2. The CDR3 consists of 15 residues. The junction had 5 bases not matched to a gene; V was cut back by 5 bases and J by 2 bases. From germline, CDR1 is MDHEN and CDR2 SYDVKM. The CDR3 bases are TGTGCCAGCAGTCTTCCTAGCGGGGGGCCCTACGAGCAGTACTTC. Translation: CASSLPSGGPYEQYF. The variable domain in full, with the rest retrieved from reference TRBV28 and TRBJ2-7, is DVKVTQSSRYLVKRTGEKVFLECVQDMDHENMFWYRQDPGLGLRLIYFSYDVKMKEKGDIPEGYSVSREKKERFSLILESASTNQTSMYLCASSLPSGGPYEQYFGPGTRLTVT.

The gene calls are TRBV7-2 and TRBJ2-1; unclear D gene. CDR1 is SGHTA, CDR2 FQGNSA, per germline. The CDR3 contains 13 residues. Trimming took 1 base from V and 9 from J, leaving 10 bases between them. CDR3 sequence: CASSLGGPREQFF. CDR3 in DNA: TGTGCCAGCAGCTTAGGAGGACCTCGTGAGCAGTTCTTC.

The J gene is TRBJ1-2, the V gene TRBV3-1; 9 nucleotides match TRBD1. Germline V gene data show CDR1 as LGHDT and CDR2 as YNNKEL (reference sequence). The J segment lost 0 bases and the V segment lost 2 bases, leaving 10 bases of the junction unmatched. CDR3 length: 18 amino acids. The CDR3 DNA is TGTGCCAGCAGCCAATACCCGGGACAGGGCCCATCTAACTATGGCTACACCTTC. This codes for CASSQYPGQGPSNYGYTF.

This clonotype came up a few times. This chain uses TRBV12-3 or TRBV12-4 with TRBJ2-1; D remains ambiguous. The CDR3 has 11 residues. Trimming left V 8 bases short and J 9 bases short, with 11 bases between. The CDR3 is CASLGVGEQFF. CDR3 in DNA: TGTGCCAGCTTAGGAGTCGGTGAGCAGTTCTTC.

This clonotype was seen a few times. V is TRBV29-1 and J is TRBJ1-2, with D possibly matching TRBD1 (6 bases). V was cut by 6 bases and J by 2 bases, with 13 bases left in between. Germline loops: CDR1 SQVTM, CDR2 ANQGSEA. The CDR3 totals 13 residues. CDR3: CSVLRGGNYGYTF. The DNA of the CDR3 is TGCAGCGTCCTAAGGGGGGGGAACTATGGCTACACCTTC.

This chain connects TRBV6-2 or TRBV6-3 to TRBJ2-3; D possibly uses TRBD1 or TRBD2 (5 bases each). The CDR3 is 13 amino acids. CDR1 is MNHEY, CDR2 SVGEGT, per germline. Trimming took 6 bases from V and 7 from J, leaving 14 bases between them. CDR3 in amino acids: CASSQPGTYTQYF. DNA for the CDR3: TGTGCCAGCAGCCAACCGGGGACCTATACGCAGTATTTT.

The rearrangement joins TRBV2 to TRBJ2-4; TRBD2 matches at 9 bases. The end of the DNA is better explained by TRBJ2-7, so the J call may be wrong. The CDR3 totals 16 residues. Germline CDR1 SNHLY, CDR2 FYNNEI. The CDR3 loop reads CASSAHSSGMNYEQYF. CDR3 DNA sequence: TGTGCCAGCAGTGCTCACTCTAGCGGGATGAACTACGAGCAGTACTTC.

V is TRBV4-3 and J is TRBJ1-6, with TRBD1 as a possible D gene (6 bases). The V gene lost 4 bases and the J gene lost 8 bases, with 15 bases spanning the gap. The CDR3 totals 15 residues. Germline lookup yields CDR1 LGHNA and CDR2 YSLEER. The CDR3, as DNA: TGCGCCAGCAGCCTTGGGATGGACAGAGATTCACCCCTCCACTTT. Encoded protein: CASSLGMDRDSPLHF.

The V and J genes are TRBV6-2 or TRBV6-3 and TRBJ2-7; TRBD2 matches at 8 bases. V lost 8 bases, J lost 0 bases, and 6 bases stayed unmatched. The CDR3 has 14 amino acids. CDR1 is MNHEY, CDR2 SVGEGT, per germline. CDR3 bases: TGTGCCAGCCGCGGGGGGCCGGGCTCCTACGAGCAGTACTTC. Its protein is CASRGGPGSYEQYF.

Remarks on this clonotype: A junction boundary mismatches the germline segment, possibly from a read error. The CDR3 coding sequence is TGTGCCAGCAGACAAGCGGGAGAAGGGCTCAATGAGCAGTTCTTC. This gives the protein CASRQAGEGLNEQFF. The rearrangement uses TRBV3-1 and TRBJ2-1; TRBD2 agrees at 8 bases. The CDR3 extends over 15 amino acids. Germline V gene lookup returns CDR1 LGHDT and CDR2 YNNKEL (reference sequence).

The V call is TRBV6-1, the J call TRBJ1-1; TRBD1 might be the D (5 bases). V lost 7 bases and J 3 bases, leaving 33 bases between the germline ends. This CDR3 region has 20 residues. Germline lookup yields CDR1 MNHNS and CDR2 SASEGT. The DNA of the CDR3 is TGTGCCAGCACGAACCCGCAGGGACCCACGAGCCTGAGTAGGTACACTGAAGCTTTCTTT. Encoded protein: CASTNPQGPTSLSRYTEAFF.

The rearrangement links TRBV9 to TRBJ2-5, with unresolved D. Deletions cut 4 bases from V and 1 base from J, with 11 bases between. This CDR3 region has 14 residues. CDR1 is SGDLS, CDR2 YYNGEE, per germline. The CDR3, as DNA: TGTGCCAGCAGCCATGGACGAATCCAAGAGACCCAGTACTTC. Translating gives CASSHGRIQETQYF.

This chain connects TRBV7-9 to TRBJ2-5; D may be TRBD1 (6 bases). V was cut by 4 bases and J by 1 base, with 16 bases left in between. CDR3 length equals 16 residues. The germline V gene has CDR1 SEHNR and CDR2 FQNEAQ (reference sequence). The CDR3 here is CASSSPLGHLQETQYF. CDR3 in DNA: TGTGCCAGCAGCTCCCCTTTGGGACACCTCCAAGAGACCCAGTACTTC. The entire variable domain, with the rest obtained from reference TRBV7-9 and TRBJ2-5, is as follows: DTGVSQNPRHKITKRGQNVTFRCDPISEHNRLYWYRQTLGQGPEFLTYFQNEAQLEKSRLLSDRFSAERPKGSFSTLEIQRTEQGDSAMYLCASSSPLGHLQETQYFGPGTRLLVL.

In this sample, this clonotype turned up a few times. This chain connects TRBV6-5 to TRBJ2-5; D may match TRBD1 or TRBD2 (5 bases each). V shed 5 bases and J shed 5 bases, with 9 bases lying between them. Germline V gene sequence: CDR1 MNHEY, CDR2 SVGAGI. The CDR3 contains 12 residues. Here the CDR3 reads CASSREGETQYF. The CDR3 DNA follows: TGTGCCAGCAGTCGCGAGGGGGAGACCCAGTACTTC.

The gene calls are TRBV4-3 and TRBJ2-1, with TRBD1 as a possible D gene (6 bases). Matching the DNA end better, TRBJ2-7 makes the J call doubtful. The germline gives CDR1 LGHNA, CDR2 YSLEER. The CDR3 has 18 amino acids. The DNA of the CDR3 is TGCGCCAGCAGCCCGAACCTTGCACAGGGCTCTCCCTACAATGAGCAGTACTTC. This translates into CASSPNLAQGSPYNEQYF.